The source of this T cell receptor beta chain is a study of cytomegalovirus exposure and HLA in healthy donors. Germline V CDR1 and CDR2: LNHDA, SQIVND (reference sequence). J lost 7 bases, V lost 8 bases, and 11 bases had no gene match. The CDR3 is 15 residues long. Primers included in the PCR were 60 Vbeta and 13 Jbeta primers. Profiling relied on immunoSEQ multiplex PCR, and the TCRdb table lists in-frame clones only, not all of them. Of fewer than 200,000 clones listed, 78% are singletons. The study's findings and limits: Differences between HLA loci emerged in a later analysis of TCR association rates, with DRB1 most and HLA-C fewest. In an earlier analysis, in approximately 630 donors, most V segments appeared productive either ~87% or ~30% of the time. TCR beta sequences reportedly predicted the HLA-A and HLA-B alleles of most subjects accurately.

It was healthy bone marrow donors who served as donors. The sample holds a few counts of this clone. Antigen unknown. V gene TRBV19 combines with J gene TRBJ1-2, with 12 bases that match TRBD1. The sample taken for sequencing was PBMCs. This sequence was found in a woman in her 30s in good health and CMV-seropositive. CDR3 region: CASGKGQGAQGGYTF. CDR3 nucleotide sequence: TGTGCCAGTGGAAAGGGACAGGGGGCGCAGGGTGGCTACACCTTC.